The 4 T cell receptor beta chains given below trace back to one sample, sequenced in a study of radiotherapy plus CTLA-4 blockade in lung cancer. Sequencing was performed with immunoSEQ multiplex PCR; in TCRdb, only in-frame clones are kept and a portion is missing. Of about 32,000 clones listed, roughly four fifths are singletons. The sample here was peripheral blood, taken from a patient treated with radiotherapy plus ipilimumab. These receptors were collected from a human donor with non-small cell lung cancer that progressed on radiotherapy plus ipilimumab.

The genes are TRBV6-1 and TRBJ2-4; D assignment may be TRBD1 or TRBD2 (5 bases each). Trimming took off 2 bases at V and 15 bases at J, with 20 bases between the two ends. CDR1 and CDR2 from the germline V gene are MNHNS and SASEGT. CDR3 length: 14 amino acids. Here the CDR3 DNA reads TGTGCCAGCAGTGAACGGGGCCTAGCCACCCATGGGTACTTC. It translates to CASSERGLATHGYF.

V and J are TRBV7-9 and TRBJ2-7; D is ambiguous. This CDR3 comprises 12 residues. The germline V and J ends were trimmed by 3 bases and 3 bases, with 6 bases remaining between them. Germline V gives CDR1 SEHNR, CDR2 FQNEAQ (reference sequence). The CDR3 reads CASSFEYYEQYF. CDR3 DNA sequence: TGTGCCAGCAGCTTCGAGTACTACGAGCAGTACTTC.

The CDR3 DNA follows: TGTGCCATCAGTGAGTCTCGAGAGACAGGGTACGGCTACACCTTC. As protein: CAISESRETGYGYTF. The gene calls are TRBV10-3 and TRBJ1-2; TRBD1 matches 7 bases. V shed 0 bases and J 8 bases; nucleotides not matched to a gene: 9. CDR1 is ENHRY and CDR2 is SYGVKD in the germline V gene. CDR3 length equals 15 residues.

V gene TRBV7-3 combines with J gene TRBJ2-2; D uncertain. V shed 1 base and J shed 6 bases, with 6 bases lying between them. Germline CDR1 reads SGHTA; CDR2 reads FQGTGA. The CDR3 loop spans 13 amino acids. This chain's CDR3 is CASSLNGAGELFF. CDR3 coding DNA: TGTGCCAGCAGCTTAAATGGGGCCGGGGAGCTGTTTTTT.